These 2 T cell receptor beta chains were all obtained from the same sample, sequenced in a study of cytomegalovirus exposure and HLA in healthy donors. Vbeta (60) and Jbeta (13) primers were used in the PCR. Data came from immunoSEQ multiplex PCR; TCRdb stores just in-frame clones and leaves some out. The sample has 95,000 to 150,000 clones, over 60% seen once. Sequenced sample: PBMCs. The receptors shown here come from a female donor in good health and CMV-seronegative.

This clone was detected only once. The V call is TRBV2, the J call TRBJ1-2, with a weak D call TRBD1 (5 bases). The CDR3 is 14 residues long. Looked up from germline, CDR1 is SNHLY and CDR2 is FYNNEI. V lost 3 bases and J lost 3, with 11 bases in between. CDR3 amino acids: CASSDQGSYYGYTF. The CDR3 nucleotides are TGTGCCAGCAGTGATCAGGGATCCTACTATGGCTACACCTTC. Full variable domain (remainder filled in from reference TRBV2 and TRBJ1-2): EPEVTQTPSHQVTQMGQEVILRCVPISNHLYFYWYRQILGQKVEFLVSFYNNEISEKSEIFDDQFSVERPDGSNFTLKIRSTKLEDSAMYFCASSDQGSYYGYTFGSGTRLTVV.

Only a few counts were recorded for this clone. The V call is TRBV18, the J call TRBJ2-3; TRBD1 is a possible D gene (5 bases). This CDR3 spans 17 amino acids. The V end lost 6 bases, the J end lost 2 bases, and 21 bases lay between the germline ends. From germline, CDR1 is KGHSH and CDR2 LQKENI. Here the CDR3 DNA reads TGTGCCAGCTCTGGACCTCAACAGGACACCGACACAGATACGCAGTATTTT. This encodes CASSGPQQDTDTDTQYF.